This T cell receptor (beta chain) derives from a study of blood T cell repertoires in COVID-19 (dated by TCRdb to 2020 to 2022). About the investigation overall: Samples from collaborators originated in the United States, Italy and Spain and spanned both the acute and convalescent phases of COVID-19. The material from the prospective study consisted of cDNA or gDNA derived from T cells, B-cell-depleted T cells, or PBMCs. Subjects who had been exposed to COVID-19, were actively infected with it, or had recovered from it provided the deeply sampled blood TCRbeta repertoires that made up the dataset. The repertoires were released in a freely available public database intended as a resource for research on the immune response to SARS-CoV-2. Samples were obtained from the ongoing ImmuneRACE study (first 160 participants) and from 1,254 subjects provided by 6 global collaborators. A de-identified subject ID, COVID-19 status, age in years and sex were almost always included in the sample metadata. HLA class I and class II types, where available, came from metadata supplied by the sample provider rather than from assay-based typing. Broad study findings and their caveats: The amount of clinical and demographic metadata varied by source and participant and was provided uncurated.

To note about this clone: Which antigen it targets is not known. Base qualities are not provided; no much larger clone lies one nucleotide away.

One collaborating source in Seattle enrolled patients while the patients were actively infected and followed the patients over time throughout the course of disease. Collaborating institutions collected whole blood in K2EDTA tubes following their own protocols. For TCRbeta analysis, collaborators shipped samples in one of three forms: frozen whole blood, isolated PBMCs, or DNA extracted from either of those sample types. TCRbeta CDR3 regions were amplified from genomic DNA by means of the immunoSEQ Assay, a bias-controlled multiplex PCR. Per the original workflow: The number of nucleated cells in each sample was estimated by amplification of reference gene primers within the assay. To quantify the absolute abundance of each unique TCRbeta CDR3 rearrangement, sequence reads were collapsed and filtered. For each sample, productive Simpson clonality was calculated as the square root of Simpson's diversity index across productive rearrangements. The table comes from immuneACCESS by way of TCRdb, which keeps in-frame sequences with V and J called. Part of the clones is missing from these tables; in studies checked, under half for an unresolved V gene and the rest for unknown reasons. That table supplies the V and J calls and clone size; D and trimming were determined from the DNA. The sample table shows 150,000 to 200,000 clones, and around 82% are seen once. Clones ranked in the top ten supply about 7.7% of the sample.

V is shortened by 8 bases, J by 0 bases, and the region joining them spans 17 bases. The germline V gene yields SGHRS for CDR1 and YFSETQ for CDR2. The CDR3 runs 16 residues from the cysteine to the phenylalanine. Here the CDR3 DNA is all that survives: 48 bases in frame from base 1. The TCR originated in a woman between 40 and 50 years old with COVID-19, enrolled during active disease. Sequenced material: peripheral blood. The chain is encoded by TRBV5-1 joined to TRBJ2-2; TRBD2 is a possible D gene, resting on 6 matching bases. The nucleotide sequence is given as TGCGCCAGTCTTCGGGACGGGAGAGCGAACACCGGGGAGCTGTTTTTT. Translated, it gives CASLRDGRANTGELFF.